This TCR beta chain was profiled in a study of cytomegalovirus exposure and HLA in healthy donors. Study observations and caveats: The authors excluded some V segments, including TRBV6-2 and TRBV6-3, as indistinguishable. Links to common viral pathogens appeared, in a later analysis, for several of the most significant clusters. Reportedly, TCR beta sequences accurately predicted HLA-A and HLA-B alleles in most subjects.

PCR was performed using 60 Vbeta and 13 Jbeta primers. In the study's own analysis: It was a later analysis that counted about 80 million unique TCR beta chains, of which around 11 million were shared. This table comes from immunoSEQ multiplex PCR, and its TCRdb copy is limited to in-frame clones, with some not included. The DNA was the basis for D and trimming; V, J and clone size are from that table. The sample has 110,000 to 150,000 clones, less than 80% seen once. Regarding this clone: Its antigen is not known.

The CDR3 runs 17 residues. Germline CDR1 and CDR2: GTSNPN and SVGIG (reference sequence). V trimming: 3 bases; J trimming: 0 bases; junction bases outside the gene matches: 10. The chain joins TRBV30 to TRBJ2-7; 11 bases are a match to TRBD2. Sequencing was done on a sample of PBMCs. This sequence was found in a woman between 45 and 65 years old in good health and CMV-seropositive. CDR3 coding DNA: TGTGCCTGGAGCTGGTCGGTAGCGGGGGGGAGCTCCTACGAGCAGTACTTC. This gives the protein CAWSWSVAGGSSYEQYF.